These T cell receptor beta chains were read from a single sample in a study of blood T cell repertoires in COVID-19. The table came from immunoSEQ multiplex PCR; TCRdb's copy has only in-frame clones and leaves some out. The sample includes under 55,000 clones, 60% to 80% of them seen just once. Sequenced material: PBMCs or T cells enriched from blood (not recorded which). The source is a woman aged 45-65 years with acute COVID-19. The CDR3 runs from the conserved cysteine through the conserved F or W. The order of the fields is CDR3 DNA, CDR3 protein, V gene, J gene, D gene, clone size. A D gene is named only where the DNA matches it firmly. Expanded clones get a size class; other rows say once, few or many, or leave the size out.

CDR3 DNA: TGTGCCAGCAGCTTAGATTGGACAGGGGAAACTGAAGCTTTCTTT
CDR3 protein: CASSLDWTGETEAFF
V gene: TRBV7-2
J gene: TRBJ1-1
D gene: TRBD1
clone size: .

CDR3 DNA: TGTGCCAGCAGTGATTCAGTAGGGGGCGTTGGCTATGGCTACACCTTC
CDR3 protein: CASSDSVGGVGYGYTF
V gene: TRBV6-1
J gene: TRBJ1-2
D gene: TRBD1
clone size: .

CDR3 DNA: TGTGCCAGCAGCGCCTCACAGGGCTCTGGAAACACCATATATTTT
CDR3 protein: CASSASQGSGNTIYF
V gene: TRBV9
J gene: TRBJ1-3
D gene: .
clone size: .

CDR3 DNA: TGTGCCAGCAGCCCCGACAACCGGGACAGGGGGAATGGCTACACCTTC
CDR3 protein: CASSPDNRDRGNGYTF
V gene: TRBV7-9
J gene: TRBJ1-2
D gene: TRBD1
clone size: .

CDR3 DNA: TGTGCCAGCAGTCAGATGGACACTGAAGCTTTCTTT
CDR3 protein: CASSQMDTEAFF
V gene: TRBV12-3/TRBV12-4
J gene: TRBJ1-1
D gene: .
clone size: few

CDR3 DNA: TGTGCCAGCAGCCGATGGACAGGGTGGGAGCAGTACTTC
CDR3 protein: CASSRWTGWEQYF
V gene: TRBV11-3
J gene: TRBJ2-7
D gene: TRBD1
clone size: .

CDR3 DNA: TGTGCCAGCAGCTCACAGGCTACGCTAGCCAAAAACATTCAGTACTTC
CDR3 protein: CASSSQATLAKNIQYF
V gene: TRBV11-2
J gene: TRBJ2-4
D gene: .
clone size: few

CDR3 DNA: TGTGCCAGCAGTTCCGCGGGGCTTAGCACAGATACGCAGTATTTT
CDR3 protein: CASSSAGLSTDTQYF
V gene: TRBV28
J gene: TRBJ2-3
D gene: .
clone size: .

CDR3 DNA: TGTGCCAGCGGACGACAGCAAGAGACCCAGTACTTC
CDR3 protein: CASGRQQETQYF
V gene: TRBV6-5
J gene: TRBJ2-5
D gene: .
clone size: once

CDR3 DNA: TGTGCCTTTTCTAGGGGACTAGCTGCTGCGGATACGCAGTATTTT
CDR3 protein: CAFSRGLAAADTQYF
V gene: TRBV30
J gene: TRBJ2-3
D gene: TRBD2
clone size: .

CDR3 DNA: TGCAGCGTTGAACGGGGAAGCGGGGGCACAGATACGCAGTATTTT
CDR3 protein: CSVERGSGGTDTQYF
V gene: TRBV29-1
J gene: TRBJ2-3
D gene: TRBD2
clone size: once

CDR3 DNA: TGCGCCAGCAGCCAAGGGGGCGGGATGAACACTGAAGCTTTCTTT
CDR3 protein: CASSQGGGMNTEAFF
V gene: TRBV4-1
J gene: TRBJ1-1
D gene: .
clone size: .

CDR3 DNA: TGTGCCAGTAGCCGCGGAGGCCAGGACCAAGAGACCCAGTACTTC
CDR3 protein: CASSRGGQDQETQYF
V gene: TRBV19
J gene: TRBJ2-5
D gene: .
clone size: .

CDR3 DNA: TGTGCCAGCAGACCTTTGGACAGGTCCCGAAACACCATATATTTT
CDR3 protein: CASRPLDRSRNTIYF
V gene: TRBV6-5
J gene: TRBJ1-3
D gene: TRBD1
clone size: once

CDR3 DNA: TGTGCCAGCTCACCATCCGTCCGGGGTCGCACTGAAGCTTTCTTT
CDR3 protein: CASSPSVRGRTEAFF
V gene: TRBV18
J gene: TRBJ1-1
D gene: .
clone size: .

CDR3 DNA: TGTGCCAGCTCACGGGGGCCTGACACTGAAGCTTTCTTT
CDR3 protein: CASSRGPDTEAFF
V gene: TRBV18
J gene: TRBJ1-1
D gene: .
clone size: .

CDR3 DNA: TGTGCCAGCAGCACTGAAACTCCGAATCAGGACACTGAAGCTTTCTTT
CDR3 protein: CASSTETPNQDTEAFF
V gene: TRBV12-1
J gene: TRBJ1-1
D gene: .
clone size: .

CDR3 DNA: TGTGCCAGCAGCGCCGGGACTAGCGGGGACAATGAGCAGTTCTTC
CDR3 protein: CASSAGTSGDNEQFF
V gene: TRBV9
J gene: TRBJ2-1
D gene: TRBD2
clone size: .

CDR3 DNA: TGTGCCAGCAGCTTGGGGCTAGCGGGGGGCACCGGACATGGCGATCAGTACTTC
CDR3 protein: CASSLGLAGGTGHGDQYF
V gene: TRBV11-2
J gene: TRBJ2-7
D gene: TRBD2
clone size: .

CDR3 DNA: TGTGCCAGCAGCCGGACAGATTACACAGATACGCAGTATTTT
CDR3 protein: CASSRTDYTDTQYF
V gene: TRBV5-4
J gene: TRBJ2-3
D gene: .
clone size: once

CDR3 DNA: TGTGCCAGCAGCTTGGCCGGGGGTTGGGAATACACCTTC
CDR3 protein: CASSLAGGWEYTF
V gene: TRBV5-5
J gene: TRBJ1-2
D gene: .
clone size: .

CDR3 DNA: TGCGCCAGCAGCTTGGGACGGGGAAGTTCTGGAAACACCATATATTTT
CDR3 protein: CASSLGRGSSGNTIYF
V gene: TRBV5-1
J gene: TRBJ1-3
D gene: .
clone size: .

CDR3 DNA: TGCAGTGCCGACACGATGGAAAAACTGTTTTTT
CDR3 protein: CSADTMEKLFF
V gene: TRBV20-1
J gene: TRBJ1-4
D gene: .
clone size: few